These 21 T cell receptor beta chains came from one sample sequenced in a study of cytomegalovirus exposure and HLA in healthy donors. Primers included in the PCR were 60 Vbeta and 13 Jbeta primers. The assay was immunoSEQ multiplex PCR, and TCRdb's table has in-frame clones only and misses some. The sample comprises roughly 200,000 clones, roughly four fifths of which are singletons, and about 1.6% rests with the top ten. The specimen sequenced was PBMCs. The receptors shown here come from a man in his fifties in good health and CMV-seronegative.

A remark on this clone: In the same sample, other DNA sequences code for this CDR3. The chain joins TRBV4-1 to TRBJ2-5; 8 positions agree with TRBD1. With 1 base clipped from V and 0 bases from J, the junction kept 16 bases outside the gene matches. The CDR3 is 20 residues long. The germline gives CDR1 MGHRA, CDR2 YSYEKL. CDR3 protein: CASSQARGHHPYTYQETQYF. In nucleotides, the CDR3 is TGCGCCAGCAGCCAAGCCAGGGGGCATCACCCATATACTTACCAAGAGACCCAGTACTTC.

This clone was counted only a few times. Mismatch with germline at one junction end may stem from a read error. This chain links TRBV7-9 with TRBJ2-5; 10 nucleotides agree with TRBD2. The CDR3 covers 16 residues. Germline loops: CDR1 SEHNR, CDR2 FQNEAQ (reference sequence). The CDR3 region is CSSSSPSGRIEETQYF. In DNA form, the CDR3 reads TGTTCCAGCAGCTCCCCTAGCGGGAGAATAGAAGAGACCCAGTACTTC.

This chain links TRBV2 with TRBJ2-1; D could derive from TRBD1 or TRBD2 (5 bases each). The germline V gene encodes CDR1 SNHLY and CDR2 FYNNEI. CDR3 length: 12 residues. Between the trimmed V and J ends, which lost 4 bases and 10 bases, there was a span of 11 bases. CDR3 loop: CASSVAGREQFF. CDR3 nucleotides: TGTGCCAGCAGTGTAGCAGGGAGAGAGCAGTTCTTC.

The table lists this clone with a count of one. The chain couples TRBV7-8 to TRBJ2-7; 12 nucleotides align to TRBD2. The CDR3 sequence is 16 residues long. Germline V gene sequence: CDR1 SGHVS, CDR2 FQNEAQ. V lost 4 bases, J lost 0 bases, and 4 bases stayed unmatched. CDR3 sequence (DNA): TGTGCCAGCAGCTCAAGACTAGCGGGAGACTCCTACGAGCAGTACTTC. This sequence encodes CASSSRLAGDSYEQYF.

The J gene is TRBJ1-2, the V gene TRBV18; 9 bases map to TRBD1. The germline V gene encodes CDR1 KGHSH and CDR2 LQKENI. This CDR3 has 15 amino acids. V lost 3 bases and J lost 10; bases outside the gene matches: 12. CDR3 sequence: CASSPNLQDRGNYTF. Here the CDR3 DNA reads TGTGCCAGCTCACCTAATTTGCAGGACAGGGGTAACTACACCTTC.

In this sample, this clone turned up a few times. V gene TRBV7-9 combines with J gene TRBJ1-1, with 9 bases fitting TRBD1. This CDR3 is 15 amino acids long. Germline V gene sequence: CDR1 SEHNR, CDR2 FQNEAQ (reference sequence). V lost 5 bases and J lost 2; bases outside the gene matches: 6. The DNA of the CDR3 is TGTGCCAGCAGCCAACAGGGGGCTCGTAACACTGAAGCTTTCTTT. This codes for CASSQQGARNTEAFF.

This chain links TRBV5-6 with TRBJ2-3; 9 bases are shared with TRBD2. From germline, CDR1 is SGHDT and CDR2 YYEEEE. The CDR3 is made up of 14 amino acids. V lost 5 bases to trimming and J lost 4 bases; unmatched junction nucleotides: 5. The CDR3 sequence is CASSPVAGADTQYF. The CDR3, as DNA: TGTGCCAGCAGTCCGGTAGCGGGAGCAGATACGCAGTATTTT.

The chain recombines TRBV11-1 with TRBJ2-7; 9 nucleotides match TRBD2. The germline CDR1 and CDR2 sequences are SGHAT and FQDESV (reference sequence). The CDR3 sequence is 15 residues long. V gave up 7 bases and J gave up 2 bases; unmatched junction bases: 9. The CDR3, as DNA: TGTGCCAGCACCCTAGCCGCGGGGGGGACCTACGAGCAGTACTTC. Encoded protein: CASTLAAGGTYEQYF.

The chain employs TRBV11-2 and TRBJ2-7; D is undetermined. Germline values: CDR1 SGHAT, CDR2 FQNNGV. The V gene lost 1 base and the J gene lost 5 bases, with 18 bases spanning the gap. The CDR3 extends over 16 amino acids. The CDR3 bases are TGTGCCAGCAGCTTAGTTCAGGCCGCAAATGTCCACGAGCAGTACTTC. It yields the protein CASSLVQAANVHEQYF.

This rearrangement joins TRBV25-1 to TRBJ2-5, with D uncertain. Trimming took off 4 bases at V and 5 bases at J, with 11 bases between the two ends. The length of the CDR3 is 13 residues. Germline V gene data show CDR1 as MGHDK and CDR2 as SYGVNS. CDR3 sequence (DNA): TGTGCCAGCAGTGGCCCCAACCGGGAGACCCAGTACTTC. It codes for CASSGPNRETQYF.

The chain employs TRBV4-2 and TRBJ1-5; D remains unclear. Germline V gene data show CDR1 as LGHNA and CDR2 as YNFKEQ. The V end lost 1 base, the J end lost 1 base, and 11 bases lay between the germline ends. The CDR3 sequence is 16 residues long. The CDR3 bases are TGTGCCAGCAGCCAAGCGAAGCAGGTGAGCAATCAGCCCCAGCATTTT. Translated: CASSQAKQVSNQPQHF.

V is TRBV7-9 and J is TRBJ2-1, with 7 bases matching TRBD1. The CDR3 has 13 residues. Per the germline V gene, CDR1 is SEHNR and CDR2 is FQNEAQ (reference sequence). J was trimmed by 4 bases and V by 7 bases; bases with no gene match: 4. The CDR3: CASNPDRYNEQFF. In DNA, the CDR3 is TGTGCCAGCAACCCGGACAGGTACAATGAGCAGTTCTTC. Together with reference TRBV7-9 and TRBJ2-1, the CDR3 gives the full variable domain: DTGVSQNPRHKITKRGQNVTFRCDPISEHNRLYWYRQTLGQGPEFLTYFQNEAQLEKSRLLSDRFSAERPKGSFSTLEIQRTEQGDSAMYLCASNPDRYNEQFFGPGTRLTVL.

A single count supports this clone. The V call is TRBV7-2, the J call TRBJ2-1, with D possibly matching TRBD1 (6 bases). Trimming cost V 4 bases and J 4 bases, with 14 bases left between them. Germline V gene sequence: CDR1 SGHTA, CDR2 FQGNSA. The CDR3 runs to 15 residues. CDR3 protein: CASSYDRSFYNEQFF. The DNA of the CDR3 is TGTGCCAGCAGCTACGACAGGAGCTTTTACAATGAGCAGTTCTTC.

The chain recombines TRBV4-2 with TRBJ2-4, with a possible D match to TRBD2 (6 bases). Per germline, CDR1 LGHNA and CDR2 YNFKEQ. V lost 3 bases to trimming and J lost 0 bases, with 9 bases between them. The CDR3 contains 15 residues. The CDR3 coding sequence is TGTGCCAGCAGCCAGGGGGGTTCAGCCAAAAACATTCAGTACTTC. Residues: CASSQGGSAKNIQYF.

V usage is TRBV6-5 and J usage is TRBJ1-2; TRBD1 might be the D (6 bases). The CDR3 is 15 amino acids. V was clipped by 0 bases and J by 4 bases, with 12 bases between them. Germline values: CDR1 MNHEY, CDR2 SVGAGI. The CDR3 here is CASSYSYRDFYGYTF. CDR3 DNA sequence: TGTGCCAGCAGTTACTCCTACAGGGATTTCTATGGCTACACCTTC.

This chain joins TRBV6-5 and TRBJ2-7; 11 bases line up with TRBD2. Per the germline V gene, CDR1 is MNHEY and CDR2 is SVGAGI. Unmatched junction bases numbered 8, after V lost 7 bases and J lost 6 bases. The CDR3 spans 14 residues. In nucleotides, the CDR3 is TGTGCCAGCAAATTTAGCGGGGGGGTAGGCGAGCAGTACTTC. As protein: CASKFSGGVGEQYF.

The V and J genes are TRBV18 and TRBJ1-2, with D perhaps matching TRBD1 (6 bases). The germline gives CDR1 KGHSH, CDR2 LQKENI. This CDR3 is built from 15 residues. Trimming took off 6 bases at V and 0 bases at J, with 14 bases between the two ends. The CDR3 bases are TGTGCCAGCTCGCAGGGGACGGTTTCTAACTATGGCTACACCTTC. It is translated as CASSQGTVSNYGYTF. The full variable domain, its missing parts supplied by reference TRBV18 and TRBJ1-2, is NAGVMQNPRHLVRRRGQEARLRCSPMKGHSHVYWYRQLPEEGLKFMVYLQKENIIDESGMPKERFSAEFPKEGPSILRIQQVVRGDSAAYFCASSQGTVSNYGYTFGSGTRLTVV.

The CDR3: CASGRQRGPAFLNNEQFF. CDR3 sequence (DNA): TGTGCCAGCGGACGTCAGCGGGGCCCCGCGTTTCTAAACAATGAGCAGTTCTTC. The chain has TRBV27 and TRBJ2-1; TRBD2 matches at 7 bases. The junction had 21 bases not matched to a gene; V was cut back by 8 bases and J by 5 bases. This CDR3 has 18 residues. Looked up from germline, CDR1 is MNHEY and CDR2 is SMNVEV (reference sequence).

This clone has more than one count but fewer than ten. Other DNA sequences from this sample encode an identical CDR3 as well. This rearrangement joins TRBV6-1 to TRBJ2-6; D not resolved. V lost 4 bases to trimming and J lost 0 bases, with 7 bases between them. This CDR3 is built from 15 residues. Germline V gives CDR1 MNHNS, CDR2 SASEGT. DNA for the CDR3: TGTGCCAGCAGTGTTACATTCTCTGGGGCCAACGTCCTGACTTTC. This sequence encodes CASSVTFSGANVLTF.

Ten or more counts support this clone. The chain couples TRBV6-5 to TRBJ2-2, with D tentatively TRBD1 (6 bases). Trimming took off 2 bases at V and 2 bases at J, with 9 bases between the two ends. The length of the CDR3 is 15 residues. Per the germline V gene, CDR1 is MNHEY and CDR2 is SVGAGI. DNA for the CDR3: TGTGCCAGCAGTTACGTCAGGGGAAACACCGGGGAGCTGTTTTTT. Its translation is CASSYVRGNTGELFF.

The sample holds a few counts of this clone. The V and J genes are TRBV5-1 and TRBJ2-2; the D is unclear. The V gene lost 4 bases and the J gene lost 5 bases, with 12 bases spanning the gap. This CDR3 spans 14 amino acids. CDR1 is SGHRS and CDR2 is YFSETQ in the germline V gene. The CDR3 here is CASSRSIVTGELFF. The CDR3 DNA follows: TGCGCCAGCAGCCGATCGATAGTGACCGGGGAGCTGTTTTTT.